This paragraph covers one T cell receptor beta chain sequence. Its antigen specificity is not known. The record has no base qualities; no much larger clone is one base away. Its CDR3 holds 14 amino acids, cysteine through phenylalanine. Only the CDR3 DNA is retained, 42 bases long and in frame from the first base. CDR1 and CDR2 (MNHEY, SVGAGI) derive from the germline V gene. V is clipped by 7 bases and J by 1 base, and the sequence between their germline boundaries is 13 bases long. The donors were healthy, HIV-negative adults who had no recently reported acute infections or vaccinations. Every donor was a Caucasian adult residing in Nashville, Tennessee, USA. CD4+ T cells were enriched by magnetic negative selection, after which naive cells were positively selected on CD45RA and the negative fraction was taken as the memory subset. Blood was collected by leukapheresis, and PBMCs were isolated by Ficoll-Histopaque density gradient centrifugation and then cryopreserved in liquid nitrogen vapor phase. Analytical flow cytometry was used to check the purity and quantity of every magnetically sorted T cell population. Each sorted fraction had its genomic DNA isolated and then quantified by UV absorbance on a Nanodrop 2000c.

The data were obtained in a study of shared clonotypes between healthy human individuals (dated by TCRdb to about 2020). For context, the study as a whole: The cohort comprised two women and a few men aged 18 to 49 years. The study deeply sequenced blood TCR repertoires of about five healthy adults to estimate repertoire size and the extent of clonotype sharing between individuals. For each donor, three plates each were used for CD4 naive and CD4 memory, two plates were used for CD8 naive, and one plate was used for CD8 memory. Between about 0.85 and 9.5 billion PBMCs per donor were obtained by leukapheresis. To increase sequencing depth and limit assay-specific biases, TCR repertoire library preparation and sequencing were carried out by different laboratories using diverse techniques. Beyond this particular receptor, the publication reports: Sharing across several donors was observed for around 5% of naive CD4, about 4% of naive CD8, over 2% of memory CD4, and 0.4% of memory CD8 clonotypes. Pairwise subsampling led to the expectation that sequencing depth would affect the degree of clonotype sharing among donors. Sampling was restricted to blood, and TCR repertoires in tissues likely differ from the TCR repertoires found in blood. Clonotypes shared by all four sorted-subset donors showed higher generation probabilities than non-shared clonotypes. Larger estimated clonotype richness was generally found for naive subsets than for memory subsets. Even with the large sequencing depth, rarefaction of the sorted-subset datasets indicated that sequencing was incomplete. Because the study included only a small number of donors, the genetic and exposure-history diversity represented was limited.

TCR CDR3 regions were amplified from genomic DNA by multiplex PCR using the deep immunoSEQ assay. Extracted genomic DNA from each cell subset was spread evenly across all wells of several immunoSEQ 96-well plates, with each plate serving as a replicate. For sorted subsets, 150 to 200 ng genomic DNA, equal to tens of thousands of T cell genomes, was loaded into each replicate PCR. The purified libraries were quantified using a Qubit 3.0 fluorometer, sized with a Bioanalyzer 2100, and then quantified again using the KAPA Library Quantification kit. Every immunoSEQ 96-well plate was sequenced on a separate single-read 150-cycle Illumina NextSeq 550 flow cell. The original pipeline was this. The immunoSEQ output contained only junctional sequences without quality scores, so filtering could not match that applied to full-length reads. To assign V/J genes and CDR3, sequences were annotated against IMGT germline references using PyIR, a Python wrapper for IgBLAST v1.9. Reads were removed for weak V/J assignments (E-value above 1e-6), missing CDR3, stop codons, out-of-frame junctions, or ambiguous translated residues. V3J clonotypes were defined by identical inferred V gene, J gene, and CDR3 amino acid sequence. Percentage overlap between repertoires was computed as shared unique clonotypes divided by the size of the smaller repertoire. Three approaches were used to assess repertoire richness: RTK rarefaction, the Chao1 estimator, and Recon v2.1 estimates of unobserved clonotypes. Generation probabilities for all TCRbeta clonotypes obtained by the gDNA method from several donors were computed using OLGA. TCRdb carries this immuneACCESS record with in-frame sequences only. Its versions omit some clonotypes, under half of them owing to an unresolved V gene in the studies checked, with the rest unexplained. D and trimming were read from the DNA, whereas the V and J calls and clone size are those reported in that table. Counted in this sample were about 1 million clones; roughly 75% of them appeared once. Roughly 1.5% of the sample lies in the top ten.

The source material was memory CD4+ T cells sorted from blood. What this sample's cell subset or site label stands for: CD45RA-negative fraction. The TCR sequence derives from a man between 18 and 35 years old in good health. The rearrangement joined TRBV6-5 to TRBJ1-1, with TRBD1 as a weak D call on 6 bases. The CDR3 protein: CASNFGGGNTEAFF. The DNA reads as follows: TGTGCCAGCAACTTCGGGGGCGGGAACACTGAAGCTTTCTTT.